This T cell receptor beta chain derives from a study of T cell responses to AZD1222 COVID-19 vaccine. Overall study results and limits: Baseline serostatus was positive in only six AZD1222 recipients.

After removal of 2 bases from V and 4 bases from J, the junction contained 19 bases not matched to a gene. Germline CDR1 and CDR2: SGHTA and FQGTGA. The CDR3 is 21 amino acids. For this clone: No antigen is known for it.

Repertoires were generated with immunoSEQ multiplex PCR, while TCRdb's copy carries only in-frame clones and drops some. The sample lists 75,000 to 100,000 clones; around nine tenths were seen once. This sequence joins TRBV7-3 and TRBJ2-3, with 12 bases fitting TRBD2. The TCR was taken from an adult in good health. Source: peripheral blood, taken on day 0 of AZD1222 vaccination. The CDR3 DNA sequence: TGTGCCAGCAGCTTAGGCGGACTAGCGGGACTTAAATTCCGCAGGGCAGATACGCAGTATTTT. Translating it yields CASSLGGLAGLKFRRADTQYF.